This T cell receptor beta chain was documented in a study of T cells after yellow fever vaccination (dated by TCRdb to about 2019). With regard to the full study: Libraries from fractions with low cell numbers were prepared with the SMART-Seq v4 Ultra Low Input RNA kit. To follow T-cell clones before and after both primary and booster YFV17D yellow fever vaccination, bulk TCR alpha and beta repertoires underwent longitudinal sequencing. The cohort comprised two healthy male donors, one aged 18 to 29 and one aged 30 to 40 years. Blood was collected at multiple timepoints before and after primary and secondary immunization, and bulk PBMC replicates and cell subsets were isolated.

Study-wide findings and limitations: Because abundant contaminating clonotypes from the bulk population could be contained in FACS-sorted repertoires, computational filtering was required. Compared with the primary T-cell response, the secondary T-cell response was weaker but faster, peaking on day 5 rather than day 15. A small fraction of clonotypes appeared in both the CD4 and CD8 compartments, likely as a result of convergent recombination. Because the study included only a couple of donors, the extent to which the findings can be generalized is limited. Most clones expanded after primary vaccination were re-detected after the booster (almost 98% of CD4 and about 88% of CD8), suggesting broad memory maintenance.

The sample's treatment or condition, from its label and the paper: live attenuated yellow fever vaccine strain. PBMCs were isolated from peripheral blood using a standard Ficoll-Paque protocol. Dynabeads CD4 and CD8 positive selection kits were used to isolate the CD4 and CD8 T-cell fractions. RNA was extracted with TriZol from bulk PBMCs, CD4 and CD8 fractions, and dextramer-positive and dextramer-negative fractions. Synthesis of TCR cDNA relied on 5'RACE template switching, a step that introduced a universal primer site along with unique molecular identifiers. cDNA synthesis was primed from both the TCR alpha and TCR beta constant segments. Library amplification involved two PCR steps, and the second step added sample barcodes and sequencing adapters. Sequencing of the libraries was done on either Illumina HiSeq 2500 (2x100 bp) or NovaSeq (2x150 bp). The study's processing was this. MIGEC handled demultiplexing of reads and collapsing into UMI consensus sequences, while MiXCR performed V(D)J alignment. Vaccine-responding clonotypes were defined with edgeR using replicate PBMC samples, requiring FDR below 0.01 and a log2 fold change above 5 up to day 15. Each bulk clonotype received a CD4 or CD8 identity based on whether the sequenced CD4 or CD8 repertoire contained that clonotype at higher abundance. TCRdb took the public reads, trimmed them with fastp at Q25, ran MiXCR for clone calling and kept in-frame beta chains. Duplicate CDR3 protein sequences are folded into a single record with the most common DNA and genes. The V and J calls come from TCRdb's annotation, not from the publication. Counted in this sample were over 110,000 distinct CDR3 sequences; less than 9.5% of them appeared once. The top ten clonotypes cover roughly 0.73% of the sample.

With regard to this clonotype: Its antigen specificity is not known. Per-base quality was not reported, and no clone a single base away is much larger than it.

The starting material was CD4+ T cells sorted from PBMCs, obtained 5 days after the yellow fever booster vaccination. This TCR derives from a man aged 25-45 years who received the YFV17D yellow fever vaccine.

The base sequence is TGCAGTGCTGCGCGCCGGACTAGCGGGACTGAGACCCAGTACTTC. It codes for CSAARRTSGTETQYF. The chain is assembled from TRBV20-1 and TRBJ2-5; the junction holds 12 bases that match TRBD2. The germline V gene (reference sequence) yields DFQATT for CDR1 and SNEGSKA for CDR2. Relative to germline, V is missing 5 bases and J is missing 5 bases, with 9 bases of the junction outside any gene match. From cysteine to phenylalanine, the CDR3 is 15 amino acids long. Only the CDR3 DNA stays, 45 bases, in frame from base 1.